Given below is one T cell receptor (beta chain) in context. No antigen is known for it. The whole isolated RNA underwent reverse transcription, so sequencing captured expressed TCRB transcripts. Naive, central memory and regulatory T cell samples produced a mean of roughly 3.8 million reads. The data were produced by immunoSEQ multiplex PCR, yet TCRdb's version contains in-frame clones alone and is incomplete. Of some 330,000 clones detected, 11% appear once; the ten largest clones hold about 0.014%. The CDR3 extends over 17 amino acids. Germline lookup yields CDR1 SGHAT and CDR2 FQNNGV. With 3 bases removed from V and 6 bases from J, the gap between germline ends came to 23 bases. This sample was taken from a study of beta chain features in type 1 diabetes. Overall study results and limits: Researchers report that Type 1 diabetes patients had moderately but significantly shorter TCRB CDR3s across all four CD4+ subsets.

The receptor comes from a woman aged 25 to 39 in good health. The chain is built from TRBV11-2 and TRBJ1-1, with a tentative D call TRBD1 (5 bases). The sequencing input was naive CD4+ T cells from blood. CDR3 region: CASSFTAGIQIGAEAFF. CDR3 sequence (DNA): TGTGCCAGCAGCTTTACAGCAGGGATCCAAATCGGCGCTGAAGCTTTCTTT.